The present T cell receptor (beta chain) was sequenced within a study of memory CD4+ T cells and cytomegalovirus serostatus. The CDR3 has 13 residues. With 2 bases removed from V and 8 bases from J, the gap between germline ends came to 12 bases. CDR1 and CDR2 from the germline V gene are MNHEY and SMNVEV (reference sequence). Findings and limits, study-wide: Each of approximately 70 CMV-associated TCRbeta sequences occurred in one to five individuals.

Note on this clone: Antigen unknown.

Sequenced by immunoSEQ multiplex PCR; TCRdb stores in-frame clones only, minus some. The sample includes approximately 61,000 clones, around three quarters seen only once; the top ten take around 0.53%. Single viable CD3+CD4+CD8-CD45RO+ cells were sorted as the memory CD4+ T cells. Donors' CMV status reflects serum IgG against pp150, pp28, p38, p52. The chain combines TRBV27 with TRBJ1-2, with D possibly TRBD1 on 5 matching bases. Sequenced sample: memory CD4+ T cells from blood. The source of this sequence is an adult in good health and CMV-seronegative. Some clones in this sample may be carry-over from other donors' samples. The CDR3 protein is CASSLGGAHGYTF. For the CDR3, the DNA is TGTGCCAGCAGTTTAGGAGGGGCGCACGGCTACACCTTC.